The present TCR beta chain was sequenced within a study of T cell responses to AZD1222 COVID-19 vaccine. Only in-frame clones appear in the TCRdb table, and some are missing; sequencing was by immunoSEQ multiplex PCR. The sample includes approximately 65,000 clones, around 80% seen only once; the top ten take 12%. Sequencing used peripheral blood, obtained on day 0 of AZD1222 vaccination. This sequence originates from an adult in good health.

The CDR3: CASKVNTEAFF. CDR3 coding DNA: TGTGCCAGCAAGGTGAACACTGAAGCTTTCTTT. The chain couples TRBV6-5 to TRBJ1-1; D not certain. CDR3 length: 11 amino acids. V shed 7 bases and J shed 0 bases, with 3 bases lying between them. CDR1 and CDR2 (germline): MNHEY, SVGAGI.